This entry lists 14 T cell receptor beta chains sequenced from one sample in a study of early T cells in non-severe SARS-CoV-2 infection. TCRdb re-called the 5' RACE reads through MiXCR, storing one row per CDR3 protein. The table records 99,000 or so distinct CDR3 sequences, around 17% of them present only once. Sequencing input: whole blood. The receptors come from an adult who was a healthcare worker with PCR-confirmed SARS-CoV-2 infection or an uninfected control (not recorded which).

The genes are TRBV6-2 or TRBV6-3 and TRBJ2-1, with a tentative D call TRBD1 (6 bases). The CDR3 is 16 residues long. V lost 8 bases and J lost 4, with 21 bases in between. Germline V gives CDR1 MNHEY, CDR2 SVGEGT. In DNA, the CDR3 is TGTGCCAGCCGAACCTATTTGGGGGCAGGGTACAATGAGCAGTTCTTC. Its translation is CASRTYLGAGYNEQFF.

CDR3 sequence (DNA): TGCGCCAGCAGCCAAGAGTCTAGCGGGATAGGTGACAATGAGCAGTTCTTC. As protein: CASSQESSGIGDNEQFF. The chain carries TRBV4-1 and TRBJ2-1, with 9 bases aligning to TRBD2. The CDR3 runs to 17 residues. Germline V gives CDR1 MGHRA, CDR2 YSYEKL. V dropped 0 bases and J dropped 5; count of bases not matched to a gene: 8.

In the case of this clonotype: One junction end does not reproduce the germline sequence, and a read error may be involved. Here the CDR3 reads CASSIVQFGEQHF. The CDR3, as DNA: TGTGCCAGTAGCATAGTTCAATTCGGAGAGCAGCATTTT. The chain recombines TRBV19 with TRBJ1-5; D not resolved. The length of the CDR3 is 13 residues. Per germline, CDR1 LNHDA and CDR2 SQIVND (reference sequence).

This clonotype was seen ten or more times. The rearrangement joins TRBV5-1 to TRBJ2-1; tentatively, D is TRBD2 (5 bases). Trimming took 6 bases from V and 0 from J, leaving 19 bases between them. Germline-derived CDR1 and CDR2 are SGHRS and YFSETQ. The CDR3 runs 17 residues. The CDR3 bases are TGCGCCAGCACCGCTGGGTCACGGAGGAGCTCCTACAATGAGCAGTTCTTC. Encoded protein: CASTAGSRRSSYNEQFF. The full variable domain, rest sourced from reference TRBV5-1 and TRBJ2-1, is KAGVTQTPRYLIKTRGQQVTLSCSPISGHRSVSWYQQTPGQGLQFLFEYFSETQRNKGNFPGRFSGRQFSNSRSEMNVSTLELGDSALYLCASTAGSRRSSYNEQFFGPGTRLTVL.

This chain uses TRBV29-1 with TRBJ2-2; D might be TRBD1 or TRBD2, each matching 5 bases. The CDR3 length is 14 residues. The germline CDR1 and CDR2 sequences are SQVTM and ANQGSEA. Between the trimmed V and J ends, which lost 6 bases and 5 bases, there was a span of 16 bases. This chain's CDR3 is CSVDYQGTTGELFF. CDR3 nucleotide sequence: TGCAGCGTAGACTACCAGGGAACTACCGGGGAGCTGTTTTTT.

The J gene is TRBJ2-7, the V gene TRBV9, with TRBD1 matching over 10 bases. Trimming took 0 bases from V and 0 from J; bases not matched to a gene: 0. Germline CDR1 and CDR2: SGDLS and YYNGEE. The CDR3 runs 15 residues. CDR3 amino acids: CASSVGDRGSYEQYF. As DNA, the CDR3 is TGTGCCAGCAGCGTAGGGGACAGGGGCTCCTACGAGCAGTACTTC.

This sequence joins TRBV20-1 and TRBJ2-3; D is possibly TRBD2 (5 bases). CDR3 size: 16 residues. In germline, CDR1 is DFQATT, CDR2 SNEGSKA (reference sequence). Trimming pared 0 bases from V and 0 bases from J, leaving 13 bases between. The CDR3 nucleotides are TGCAGTGCTAGAGATCCCCAGACTACTAGCACAGATACGCAGTATTTT. Translating it yields CSARDPQTTSTDTQYF.

This clonotype was recorded many times. V and J are TRBV7-4 and TRBJ2-1; the match to TRBD2 covers 8 bases. CDR3 length: 15 residues. Germline CDR1 reads SGHVT; CDR2 reads SQSDAQ. Unmatched junction bases numbered 9, after V lost 5 bases and J lost 6 bases. For the CDR3, the DNA is TGTGCCAGCAGCCGATCGGGACTAGTTCGCAATGAGCAGTTCTTC. Its translation is CASSRSGLVRNEQFF.

The chain recombines TRBV29-1 with TRBJ2-3; a weak D match, TRBD2 (6 bases). Trimming cost V 5 bases and J 2 bases, with 11 bases left between them. The CDR3 consists of 13 residues. The V gene's germline CDR1 is SQVTM and CDR2 ANQGSEA. CDR3 sequence (DNA): TGCAGCGTTTCGGGACTGCTCACAGATACGCAGTATTTT. Translated: CSVSGLLTDTQYF.

This clonotype was counted a few times. J is TRBJ1-2 and V is TRBV28; D is ambiguous. CDR3 size: 11 residues. Germline V lookup: CDR1 MDHEN, CDR2 SYDVKM. V was cut by 7 bases and J by 4 bases, with 7 bases left in between. The CDR3 reads CASTSSYGYTF. In DNA, the CDR3 is TGTGCCAGCACTTCAAGCTATGGCTACACCTTC.

This chain uses TRBV19 with TRBJ2-1; 9 nucleotides align to TRBD2. Germline trimming cut 4 bases from V and 6 bases from J; bases unmatched to any gene: 7. Looked up from germline, CDR1 is LNHDA and CDR2 is SQIVND (reference sequence). The CDR3 consists of 15 residues. CDR3 sequence reads: CASSRRGGARNEQFF. CDR3 nucleotide sequence: TGTGCCAGTAGTAGACGCGGGGGGGCGCGCAATGAGCAGTTCTTC.

This clonotype came up many times. The chain uses TRBV20-1 and TRBJ1-1; D ambiguous. Germline-derived CDR1 and CDR2 are DFQATT and SNEGSKA (reference sequence). The CDR3 length is 14 residues. Trimming left V 3 bases short and J 2 bases short, with 13 bases between. DNA of the CDR3: TGCAGTGCTAGGTGGTCGCGGGGAAACACTGAAGCTTTCTTT. Amino acids: CSARWSRGNTEAFF.

As regards this clonotype: Given a much more abundant clone one base away, this may be a read error. The rearrangement uses TRBV19 and TRBJ2-3, with 10 nucleotides matching TRBD2. This CDR3 spans 15 amino acids. The germline gives CDR1 LNHDA, CDR2 SQIVND (reference sequence). V shed 3 bases and J 6 bases; nucleotides not matched to a gene: 6. CDR3 region: CASSIQPAGGDTQYF. CDR3 bases: TGTGCCAGTAGTATCCAACCAGCGGGAGGGGATACGCAGTATTTT. Full variable domain (remainder filled in from reference TRBV19 and TRBJ2-3): DGGITQSPKYLFRKEGQNVTLSCEQNLNHDAMYWYRQDPGQGLRLIYYSQIVNDFQKGDIAEGYSVSREKKESFPLTVTSAQKNPTAFYLCASSIQPAGGDTQYFGPGTRLTVL.

The chain has TRBV20-1 and TRBJ2-5; D remains ambiguous. There are 11 residues in the CDR3. Germline loops: CDR1 DFQATT, CDR2 SNEGSKA (reference sequence). Trimming removed 5 bases at V and 2 bases at J, with 6 bases between. CDR3 sequence reads: CSAFWQETQYF. In nucleotides, the CDR3 is TGCAGTGCTTTTTGGCAAGAGACCCAGTACTTC.